Below are 12 T cell receptor beta chains sequenced from a single sample in a study of T cells in tuberculosis. Assay: immunoSEQ multiplex PCR; the TCRdb copy retains only in-frame clones and omits some. The repertoire holds about 30,000 clones, with roughly nine tenths as singletons. Described time point: new active TB diagnosis, blood taken before or within 7 days of starting treatment. The sample in question was PBMCs, obtained at tuberculosis diagnosis. The source of these receptors is an adult with tuberculosis.

The genes are TRBV10-1 and TRBJ2-7; 8 nucleotides agree with TRBD1. This CDR3 region has 16 residues. Germline CDR1 WNHNN, CDR2 SYGVQD (reference sequence). V shed 0 bases and J 4 bases; nucleotides not matched to a gene: 8. CDR3 amino acids: CASSESGQGFSYEQYF. CDR3 nucleotide sequence: TGCGCCAGCAGTGAGTCTGGACAGGGTTTTTCTTACGAGCAGTACTTC.

This chain joins TRBV7-2 and TRBJ1-1; no reliable D call. CDR3 length: 14 amino acids. Germline V CDR1 and CDR2: SGHTA, FQGNSA. Trimming took 0 bases from V and 4 from J, leaving 9 bases between them. DNA of the CDR3: TGTGCCAGCAGCTTAGCGCTAAGGAGCACTGAAGCTTTCTTT. Translating it yields CASSLALRSTEAFF.

The rearrangement joins TRBV7-3 to TRBJ2-2; 7 bases match TRBD1. CDR1 is SGHTA, CDR2 FQGTGA, per germline. The CDR3 length is 14 residues. V dropped 10 bases and J dropped 1; count of bases not matched to a gene: 6. CDR3 DNA sequence: TGTGCCACCCAGGGGGTGGGGAACACCGGGGAGCTGTTTTTT. Translated: CATQGVGNTGELFF. The variable domain in full, with the rest retrieved from reference TRBV7-3 and TRBJ2-2, is GAGVSQTPSNKVTEKGKYVELRCDPISGHTALYWYRQSLGQGPEFLIYFQGTGAADDSGLPNDRFFAVRPEGSVSTLKIQRTERGDSAVYLCATQGVGNTGELFFGEGSRLTVL.

V and J are TRBV30 and TRBJ1-5, with unresolved D. The CDR3 spans 13 residues. The germline CDR1 and CDR2 sequences are GTSNPN and SVGIG (reference sequence). The V end was cut by 3 bases, the J end by 5 bases, with 11 bases between. The CDR3 region is CAWSSGEDQPQHF. The DNA of the CDR3 is TGTGCCTGGAGCAGCGGGGAAGATCAGCCCCAGCATTTT.

The chain couples TRBV6-6 to TRBJ1-2; no definite D call. The ends were cut back, 6 bases at V and 4 bases at J, with 15 bases in the middle. The CDR3 has 14 residues. CDR1 and CDR2 from the germline V gene are MNHNY and SVGAGI (reference sequence). CDR3 DNA: TGTGCCAGCAGCCTCGCGGGGTCGGTCTATGGCTACACCTTC. Amino acids: CASSLAGSVYGYTF.

J is TRBJ2-7 and V is TRBV6-5, with 11 bases aligning to TRBD1. Germline V CDR1 and CDR2: MNHEY, SVGAGI. The CDR3 covers 15 residues. V lost 2 bases to trimming and J lost 7 bases; unmatched junction nucleotides: 7. The CDR3 is CASSYTGQGASEQYF. CDR3 nucleotides: TGTGCCAGCAGTTACACCGGACAGGGGGCGAGTGAGCAGTACTTC.

CDR3 region: CASSWTGERKLFF. In nucleotides, the CDR3 is TGTGCCAGCAGCTGGACCGGGGAACGAAAACTGTTTTTT. The J gene is TRBJ1-4, the V gene TRBV28; no clear D gene. Trimming left V 6 bases short and J 10 bases short, with 15 bases between. This CDR3 is 13 amino acids long. Germline assignment: CDR1 MDHEN and CDR2 SYDVKM.

The rearrangement joins TRBV6-1 to TRBJ2-3; no reliable D call. The V gene lost 8 bases and the J gene lost 5 bases, with 17 bases spanning the gap. The CDR3 sequence is 14 residues long. CDR1 is MNHNS and CDR2 is SASEGT in the germline V gene. CDR3 coding DNA: TGTGCCAGCTCCCTTACCAGTTTGGTAGATACGCAGTATTTT. Its translation: CASSLTSLVDTQYF.

V is TRBV11-2 and J is TRBJ2-3; 16 bases fit TRBD2. The V gene end was trimmed by 3 bases and the J gene end by 0 bases; junction bases not matched to a gene: 3. CDR3 length: 18 amino acids. Germline V gives CDR1 SGHAT, CDR2 FQNNGV. This CDR3 reads CASSLGLAGGFSTDTQYF. The CDR3 nucleotides read TGTGCCAGCAGCTTGGGACTAGCGGGGGGGTTTAGCACAGATACGCAGTATTTT.

This clone was detected once. CDR3 nucleotides: TGTGCCAGCAGTCACGGACAGATGAACACTGAAGCTTTCTTT. Its translation is CASSHGQMNTEAFF. The chain combines TRBV27 with TRBJ1-1, with D tentatively TRBD1 (6 bases). CDR1 and CDR2 from the germline V gene are MNHEY and SMNVEV (reference sequence). V was clipped by 5 bases and J by 0 bases, with 10 bases between them. CDR3 length: 14 residues.

The rearrangement joins TRBV11-2 to TRBJ1-2; possibly TRBD1 for D (5 bases). V was trimmed by 3 bases and J by 6 bases, leaving 11 bases between them. In germline, CDR1 is SGHAT, CDR2 FQNNGV. The CDR3 is 13 amino acids. CDR3 coding DNA: TGTGCCAGCAGCTTCCCGGGGGGGGATGGCTACACCTTC. It is translated as CASSFPGGDGYTF.

V gene TRBV30 combines with J gene TRBJ1-5, with 7 bases matching TRBD1. The CDR3 has 13 amino acids. With 2 bases clipped from V and 6 bases from J, the junction kept 4 bases outside the gene matches. Germline V gene lookup returns CDR1 GTSNPN and CDR2 SVGIG (reference sequence). Here the CDR3 reads CAWSPGGGQPQHF. DNA for the CDR3: TGTGCCTGGAGTCCAGGGGGTGGTCAGCCCCAGCATTTT.